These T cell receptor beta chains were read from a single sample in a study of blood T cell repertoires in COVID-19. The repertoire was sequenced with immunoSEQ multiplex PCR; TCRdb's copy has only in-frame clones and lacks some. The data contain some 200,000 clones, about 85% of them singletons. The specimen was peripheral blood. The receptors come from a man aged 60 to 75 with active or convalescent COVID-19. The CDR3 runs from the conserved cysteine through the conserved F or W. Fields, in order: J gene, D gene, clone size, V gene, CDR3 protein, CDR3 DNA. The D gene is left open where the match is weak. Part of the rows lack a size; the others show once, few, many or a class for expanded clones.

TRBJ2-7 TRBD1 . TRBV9 CASSRRTGGIDEQYF TGTGCCAGCAGCAGGCGGACAGGGGGGATTGACGAGCAGTACTTC
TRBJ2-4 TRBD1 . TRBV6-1 CASSEAGDRQNIQYF TGTGCCAGCAGTGAAGCGGGGGACAGACAAAACATTCAGTACTTC
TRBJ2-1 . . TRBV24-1 CATSDLRGGSQSYNEQFF TGTGCCACCAGTGATTTGAGGGGCGGCAGCCAGTCCTACAATGAGCAGTTCTTC
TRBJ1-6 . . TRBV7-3 CASSLRGNSPLHF TGTGCCAGCAGCTTAAGAGGCAATTCACCCCTCCACTTT
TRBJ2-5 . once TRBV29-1 CSVEDTSQETQYF TGCAGCGTTGAGGACACGAGCCAAGAGACCCAGTACTTC
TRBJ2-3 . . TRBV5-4 CASSNPGTDTQYF TGTGCCAGCAGCAACCCGGGCACAGATACGCAGTATTTT
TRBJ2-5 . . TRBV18 CASSPRRGGQETQYF TGTGCCAGCTCACCACGCAGGGGAGGGCAAGAGACCCAGTACTTC
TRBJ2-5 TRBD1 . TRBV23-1 CARGTGEETQYF TGCGCCAGAGGGACAGGGGAAGAGACCCAGTACTTC
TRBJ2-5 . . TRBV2 CASSELGESVETQYF TGTGCCAGCAGTGAATTGGGAGAAAGTGTGGAGACCCAGTACTTC
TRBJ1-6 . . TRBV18 CASSPIQGSDSPLHF TGTGCCAGCTCACCGATACAGGGTTCCGATTCACCCCTCCACTTT
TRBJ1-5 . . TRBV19 CASSIGARNQPQHF TGTGCCAGTAGTATAGGGGCGCGCAATCAGCCCCAGCATTTT
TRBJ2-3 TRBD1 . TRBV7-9 CASSPGTGGTDTQYF TGTGCCAGCAGCCCGGGGACAGGGGGAACAGATACGCAGTATTTT
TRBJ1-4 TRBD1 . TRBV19 CASSTGTANNEKLFF TGTGCCAGTAGTACCGGGACAGCGAATAATGAAAAACTGTTTTTT
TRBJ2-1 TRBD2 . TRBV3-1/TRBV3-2 CASSRSGGYNEQFF TGTGCCAGCAGCCGTAGCGGGGGTTACAATGAGCAGTTCTTC
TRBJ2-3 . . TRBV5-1 CASSWEGRGRGSTDTQYF TGCGCCAGCAGCTGGGAAGGCAGGGGGCGGGGGAGCACAGATACGCAGTATTTT
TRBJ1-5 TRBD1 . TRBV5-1 CASSPQGAGDPQHF TGCGCCAGCAGCCCCCAGGGGGCGGGTGATCCCCAGCATTTT
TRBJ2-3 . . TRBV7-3 CASSLGLERTDTQYF TGTGCCAGCAGCTTGGGACTCGAGCGCACAGATACGCAGTATTTT
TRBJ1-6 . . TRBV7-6 CASSSLPGVSSPLHF TGTGCCAGCAGCTCTTTGCCAGGGGTGTCTTCACCCCTCCACTTT
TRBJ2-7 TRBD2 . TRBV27 CASSLLAGAYEQYF TGTGCCAGCAGTTTACTAGCGGGGGCTTACGAGCAGTACTTC
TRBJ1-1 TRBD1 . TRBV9 CASSVRQGHTEAFF TGTGCCAGCAGCGTAAGACAGGGGCACACTGAAGCTTTCTTT
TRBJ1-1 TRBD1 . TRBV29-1 CSVVLTGWGTEAFF TGCAGCGTTGTTTTGACAGGGTGGGGCACTGAAGCTTTCTTT
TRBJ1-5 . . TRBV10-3 CAISESSQGQGGNQPQHF TGTGCCATCAGTGAGTCTTCTCAAGGGCAGGGAGGGAATCAGCCCCAGCATTTT
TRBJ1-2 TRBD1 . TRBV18 CASSPVDREYGYTF TGTGCCAGCTCACCAGTAGACAGGGAATATGGCTACACCTTC
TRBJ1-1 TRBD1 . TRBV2 CASERDRLGTEAFF TGTGCCAGCGAGAGGGACAGGTTGGGGACTGAAGCTTTCTTT
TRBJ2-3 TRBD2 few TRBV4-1 CASSPSASRGGKDTQYF TGCGCCAGCAGCCCTTCAGCAAGCCGGGGGGGGAAAGATACGCAGTATTTT
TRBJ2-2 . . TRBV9 CASSVLSTGELFF TGTGCCAGCAGCGTACTTTCGACCGGGGAGCTGTTTTTT
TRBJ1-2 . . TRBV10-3 CAIKATDYGYTF TGTGCCATCAAAGCGACAGACTATGGCTACACCTTC
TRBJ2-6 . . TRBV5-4 CASSQRGSGANVLTF TGTGCCAGCAGCCAAAGGGGTTCTGGGGCCAACGTCCTGACTTTC
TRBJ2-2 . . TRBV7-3 CASGRENTGELFF TGTGCCAGCGGGCGGGAAAACACCGGGGAGCTGTTTTTT
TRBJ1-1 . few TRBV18 CASAPNMNTEAFF TGTGCCAGCGCCCCGAACATGAACACTGAAGCTTTCTTT
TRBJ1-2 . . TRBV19 CASSIAPGRGYGYTF TGTGCCAGTAGTATAGCCCCGGGCAGGGGATATGGCTACACCTTC
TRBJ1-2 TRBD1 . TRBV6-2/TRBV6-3 CASSRPGQVGTNYGYTF TGTGCCAGCAGCCGACCTGGACAGGTCGGAACTAACTATGGCTACACCTTC
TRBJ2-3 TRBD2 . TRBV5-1 CASSFGSGGSTDTQYF TGCGCCAGCAGCTTTGGGAGCGGGGGTAGCACAGATACGCAGTATTTT
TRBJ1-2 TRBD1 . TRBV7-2 CASSLGGQGVIYGYTF TGTGCCAGCAGCTTAGGGGGACAGGGGGTGATCTATGGCTACACCTTC
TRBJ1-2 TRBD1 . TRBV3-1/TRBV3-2 CASSQDQGGFGYGYTF TGTGCCAGCAGCCAAGATCAAGGGGGCTTTGGCTATGGCTACACCTTC
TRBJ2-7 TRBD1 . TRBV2 CASTTGAEQYF TGTGCCAGTACCACAGGGGCCGAGCAGTACTTC
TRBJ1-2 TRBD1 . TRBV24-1 CATSDNGQGEGGYTF TGTGCCACCAGTGACAACGGACAGGGAGAGGGTGGCTACACCTTC
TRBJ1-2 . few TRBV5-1 CASSLNAGQNYGYTF TGCGCCAGCAGCTTGAACGCAGGGCAGAACTATGGCTACACCTTC
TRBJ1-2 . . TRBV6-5 CASNSGDTYGYTF TGTGCCAGCAATTCAGGCGACACTTATGGCTACACCTTC
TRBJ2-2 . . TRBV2 CASRFRTGELFF TGTGCCAGCAGGTTCCGCACCGGGGAGCTGTTTTTT
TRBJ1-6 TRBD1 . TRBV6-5 CASSSRTGRGNSPLHF TGTGCCAGCAGTTCTCGGACAGGAAGAGGGAATTCACCCCTCCACTTT
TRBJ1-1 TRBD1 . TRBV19 CASTGQGRAEAFF TGTGCCAGTACCGGACAGGGGAGGGCTGAAGCTTTCTTT
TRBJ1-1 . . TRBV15 CATSRGGSGTEAFF TGTGCCACCAGCAGGGGGGGGTCAGGCACTGAAGCTTTCTTT
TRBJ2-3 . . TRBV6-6 CASRSRSTTDTQYF TGTGCCAGCAGATCTAGATCGACCACAGATACGCAGTATTTT
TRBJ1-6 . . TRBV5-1 CASSLAGSSYNSPLHF TGCGCCAGCAGCTTGGCAGGAAGCTCCTATAATTCACCCCTCCACTTT